These 14 T cell receptor beta chains came from one sample sequenced in a study of blood T cell repertoires in COVID-19. The table came from immunoSEQ multiplex PCR; TCRdb's copy has only in-frame clones and leaves some out. There are some 120,000 clones in the sample; 90% occur only once, and about 4.5% lies in the top ten. Sequencing input: peripheral blood. The receptors were sampled from a man in his fifties or sixties with COVID-19, enrolled during active disease.

The sample holds one count of this clone. This CDR3 is CASSLVNGGRNNEQFF. The CDR3 DNA reads TGTGCCAGCAGCTTAGTGAACGGCGGGAGGAACAATGAGCAGTTCTTC. This rearrangement joins TRBV7-6 to TRBJ2-1; 8 bases agree with TRBD2. The CDR3 is 16 residues long. With 1 base clipped from V and 5 bases from J, the junction kept 7 bases outside the gene matches. Looked up from germline, CDR1 is SGHVS and CDR2 is FNYEAQ.

The V gene is TRBV6-6, the J gene TRBJ1-5; maybe TRBD1 (6 bases). Trimming took off 7 bases at V and 1 base at J, with 14 bases between the two ends. The germline CDR1 and CDR2 sequences are MNHNY and SVGAGI (reference sequence). The CDR3 extends over 15 amino acids. The CDR3 DNA reads TGTGCCAGCAATGGGGGAAGGGGGAGCAATCAGCCCCAGCATTTT. This gives the protein CASNGGRGSNQPQHF.

Written as DNA, the CDR3 is TGCAGCGTGGGAGACAGGGTAGGCCAAGAGACCCAGTACTTC. Its translation: CSVGDRVGQETQYF. This chain links TRBV29-1 with TRBJ2-5, with TRBD1 matching over 7 bases. CDR3 length equals 14 residues. CDR1 and CDR2 from the germline V gene are SQVTM and ANQGSEA. J gave up 1 base and V 6 bases, and 8 bases lay outside the gene matches. Full variable domain (rest looked up from reference TRBV29-1 and TRBJ2-5): SAVISQKPSRDICQRGTSLTIQCQVDSQVTMMFWYRQQPGQSLTLIATANQGSEATYESGFVIDKFPISRPNLTFSTLTVSNMSPEDSSIYLCSVGDRVGQETQYFGPGTRLLVL.

The genes are TRBV18 and TRBJ2-7; TRBD2 aligns across 10 bases. This CDR3 region has 15 residues. The germline V gene encodes CDR1 KGHSH and CDR2 LQKENI. Trimming cost V 3 bases and J 0 bases; bases outside gene matches: 2. The chain's CDR3 is CASSPGTSASYEQYF. The DNA for the CDR3 is TGTGCCAGCTCACCCGGGACTAGCGCCTCCTACGAGCAGTACTTC.

This clone was found a few times. This chain joins TRBV9 and TRBJ1-1, with 7 bases that match TRBD1. Germline CDR1 and CDR2: SGDLS and YYNGEE. V lost 3 bases, J lost 9 bases, and 8 bases stayed unmatched. The length of the CDR3 is 13 residues. The CDR3 nucleotides are TGTGCCAGCAGCGGACAGGGCGGACTGAAAGCTTTCTTT. Amino acid sequence: CASSGQGGLKAFF. The variable domain in full, completed from reference TRBV9 and TRBJ1-1, reads DSGVTQTPKHLITATGQRVTLRCSPRSGDLSVYWYQQSLDQGLQFLIQYYNGEERAKGNILERFSAQQFPDLHSELNLSSLELGDSALYFCASSGQGGLKAFFGQGTRLTVV.

This clone came up many times. The chain recombines TRBV6-2 or TRBV6-3 with TRBJ2-7; TRBD2 agrees at 9 bases. Germline loops: CDR1 MNHEY, CDR2 SVGEGT. The CDR3 has 16 amino acids. V shed 0 bases and J 3 bases; nucleotides not matched to a gene: 6. The CDR3 is CASSYSGGSGSYEQYF. The CDR3 DNA sequence: TGTGCCAGCAGTTACTCGGGGGGTAGCGGGAGCTACGAGCAGTACTTC.

The chain combines TRBV3-1 (or the pseudogene TRBV3-2) with TRBJ1-4; D is ambiguous. This CDR3 is built from 15 residues. V lost 4 bases and J lost 3, with 12 bases in between. From germline, CDR1 is LGHDT and CDR2 YNNKEL (reference sequence). CDR3 region: CASSPETDPNEKLFF. The DNA for the CDR3 is TGTGCCAGCAGCCCGGAGACCGACCCTAATGAAAAACTGTTTTTT.

This rearrangement joins TRBV10-3 to TRBJ2-2; D call uncertain. The CDR3 loop spans 12 amino acids. The germline CDR1 and CDR2 sequences are ENHRY and SYGVKD. The V gene lost 4 bases and the J gene lost 8 bases, with 8 bases spanning the gap. In DNA, the CDR3 is TGTGCCATCAGTGCGGGTGGGGGGGAGCTGTTTTTT. Protein product: CAISAGGGELFF.

CDR3 nucleotide sequence: TGTGCCAGCTTCGACAGGGTTCGCGCTTTCTTT. It codes for CASFDRVRAFF. The V call is TRBV2, the J call TRBJ1-1; the match to TRBD1 covers 7 bases. This CDR3 has 11 residues. CDR1 is SNHLY and CDR2 is FYNNEI in the germline V gene. With 8 bases clipped from V and 11 bases from J, the junction kept 8 bases outside the gene matches.

The rearrangement uses TRBV5-1 and TRBJ2-7, with D possibly being TRBD2 (6 bases). Per germline, CDR1 SGHRS and CDR2 YFSETQ. The CDR3 loop spans 14 amino acids. Trimming shortened V by 4 bases and J by 0 bases, and 11 bases separated the two germline ends. Here the CDR3 reads CASSLRDSSYEQYF. DNA for the CDR3: TGCGCCAGCAGCCTACGGGACTCCTCCTACGAGCAGTACTTC.

The chain recombines TRBV25-1 with TRBJ1-4, with D unresolved. This CDR3 is built from 16 residues. Per the germline V gene, CDR1 is MGHDK and CDR2 is SYGVNS. V was pared by 3 bases and J by 3 bases, with 14 bases between. The CDR3: CASSDPGNYPNEKLFF. In nucleotides, the CDR3 is TGTGCCAGCAGTGACCCCGGGAACTATCCTAATGAAAAACTGTTTTTT.

This chain links TRBV27 with TRBJ2-6; D is undetermined. This CDR3 comprises 16 residues. Germline CDR1 and CDR2: MNHEY and SMNVEV (reference sequence). With 5 bases removed from V and 4 bases from J, the gap between germline ends came to 15 bases. CDR3 residues: CASSPGTSPGANVLTF. Here the CDR3 DNA reads TGTGCCAGCAGTCCAGGAACTTCGCCCGGGGCCAACGTCCTGACTTTC.

The chain combines TRBV4-3 with TRBJ2-1, with 9 bases that match TRBD2. Germline CDR1 LGHNA, CDR2 YSLEER. The CDR3 is made up of 14 amino acids. After removal of 3 bases from V and 5 bases from J, the junction contained 2 bases not matched to a gene. This CDR3 is CASSHGGRDNEQFF. DNA for the CDR3: TGCGCCAGCAGCCACGGCGGGAGGGACAATGAGCAGTTCTTC.

The chain joins TRBV12-3 or TRBV12-4 to TRBJ1-1; D possibly corresponds to TRBD1 (6 bases). Trimming shortened V by 9 bases and J by 11 bases, and 22 bases separated the two germline ends. CDR3 size: 13 residues. CDR3 in amino acids: CASLRGAMAWAFF. DNA for the CDR3: TGTGCCAGTCTGCGGGGGGCGATGGCGTGGGCTTTCTTT.